This T cell receptor (beta chain) was captured by sequencing in a study of blood T cell repertoires in COVID-19. Study overall: The analysed material was cDNA or gDNA that came from T cells, B-cell-depleted T cells, or PBMCs.

Germline V gene data show CDR1 as LNHNV and CDR2 as YYDKDF (reference sequence). This CDR3 spans 16 amino acids. V trimming: 2 bases; J trimming: 8 bases; junction bases outside the gene matches: 10. TCRdb keeps only in-frame clones here, not all; method: immunoSEQ multiplex PCR. The table includes 200,000 or so clones, around 86% detected once. Sequencing was done on a sample of peripheral blood. This chain links TRBV15 with TRBJ2-3; TRBD2 aligns across 10 bases. The sequence came from a man between 60 and 75 years old who had recovered from COVID-19. The CDR3 DNA follows: TGTGCCACCAGCAGACTAGCGGGAGAAAGAAATGGTACGCAGTATTTT. This codes for CATSRLAGERNGTQYF.